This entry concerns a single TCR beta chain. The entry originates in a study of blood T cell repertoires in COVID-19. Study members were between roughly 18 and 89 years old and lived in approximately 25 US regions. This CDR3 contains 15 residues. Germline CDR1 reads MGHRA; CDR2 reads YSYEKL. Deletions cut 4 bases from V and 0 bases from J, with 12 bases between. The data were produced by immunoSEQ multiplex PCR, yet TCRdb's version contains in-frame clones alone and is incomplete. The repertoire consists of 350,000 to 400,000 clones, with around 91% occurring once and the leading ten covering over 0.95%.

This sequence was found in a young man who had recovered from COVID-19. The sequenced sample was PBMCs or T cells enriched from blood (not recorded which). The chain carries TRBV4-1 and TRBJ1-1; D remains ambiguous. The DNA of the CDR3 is TGCGCCAGCAGCCCCGCAACAACTATGAACACTGAAGCTTTCTTT. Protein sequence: CASSPATTMNTEAFF.